This T cell receptor (beta chain) comes out of a study of lymphopenia after photon versus proton radiotherapy. Findings of the study overall: Post-nadir diversity loss with photons came from oligoclonal expansion, particularly CD8+ Temra cells. Only patients who died were analyzed for survival; proton advantage is unproven. Larger post-nadir TCR diversity loss correlated inversely with survival in deceased patients.

Remarks on this clone: Antigen specificity is unknown.

Produced via immunoSEQ multiplex PCR; TCRdb's table is partial and in-frame only. Of 40,000 or so clones listed, 80% to 95% are singletons. This sequence originates from a man in his fifties or sixties with cholangiocarcinoma. The sequencing used peripheral blood, collected from a patient treated with photon-based radiotherapy.

The CDR3 DNA reads TGTGCCAGCAGTTACTCGAAGGAGGGATACGAGCAGTACTTC. Protein: CASSYSKEGYEQYF. This chain uses TRBV6-5 with TRBJ2-7, with D possibly TRBD2 on 6 matching bases. The germline V gene encodes CDR1 MNHEY and CDR2 SVGAGI. This CDR3 is built from 14 residues. The V end lost 0 bases, the J end lost 4 bases, and 10 bases lay between the germline ends.